Detailed here is one TCR beta chain. Its antigen is undetermined. Trimming took 4 bases from V and 5 from J, leaving 20 bases between them. This CDR3 has 16 residues. The V gene's germline CDR1 is SGHDN and CDR2 FVKESK. This record belongs to a study of shared clonotypes between healthy human individuals. General observations from the study: The sole specimen, blood, was sampled, and tissue repertoires likely differ. Between a handful of donors, naive CD4 clonotypes were shared at a level of about 5%.

Here immunoSEQ multiplex PCR was the method, and the copy in TCRdb shows in-frame clones only, minus some. The sample holds millions of clones, about 92% seen once. The chain is built from TRBV14 and TRBJ1-2; D not certain. The sequencing sample was made of naive CD4+ T cells from PBMCs. Subset reported: CD45RA+ positively selected. The receptor's source is a man between 18 and 35 years old in good health. Some clones in this sample may be carry-over from other donors' samples. The DNA for the CDR3 is TGTGCCAGCAGCCCACTAGGGAGGGCGCGTGGGTATGGCTACACCTTC. This translates into CASSPLGRARGYGYTF.